These 14 T cell receptor beta chains originate from one sample sequenced in a study of response to subunit inactivated influenza vaccine. MiXCR was run by TCRdb on the RT-PCR reads, yielding one entry per CDR3 protein. In the table there are 430,000 or so distinct CDR3 sequences, roughly 9.8% of which are singletons. The specimen was PBMCs from blood, collected about 6 weeks after vaccination. The receptors come from a man aged 50 to 59 who received an inactivated influenza vaccine.

This clonotype was detected only a few times. This chain connects TRBV12-3 or TRBV12-4 to TRBJ2-1; D unclear. The ends were cut back, 0 bases at V and 6 bases at J, with 6 bases in the middle. The CDR3 runs 13 residues. CDR3 region: CASSLARINEQFF. Here the CDR3 DNA reads TGTGCCAGCAGTTTAGCTCGGATCAATGAGCAGTTCTTC.

This clonotype has only a few counts. The chain combines TRBV27 with TRBJ2-1; 9 nucleotides align to TRBD2. J was trimmed by 4 bases and V by 8 bases; bases with no gene match: 6. Germline V gives CDR1 MNHEY, CDR2 SMNVEV (reference sequence). This CDR3 is 14 amino acids long. CDR3 DNA sequence: TGTGCCAGCGCGAGCGGGAGGCCATACAATGAGCAGTTCTTC. Translated: CASASGRPYNEQFF.

The chain has TRBV6-2 or TRBV6-3 and TRBJ1-5; D is perhaps TRBD1 (6 bases). This CDR3 has 14 amino acids. Trimming removed 4 bases from V and 7 bases from J, with 14 bases in between. Per germline, CDR1 MNHEY and CDR2 SVGEGT. CDR3 sequence: CASSFPTGLQPQHF. As DNA, the CDR3 is TGTGCCAGCAGTTTCCCCACAGGGTTACAGCCCCAGCATTTT.

The gene calls are TRBV4-3 and TRBJ2-1; 8 nucleotides line up with TRBD1. With 4 bases clipped from V and 5 bases from J, the junction kept 7 bases outside the gene matches. The germline V gene has CDR1 LGHNA and CDR2 YSLEER. The CDR3 spans 15 residues. The CDR3 spells CASSRRTGTNNEQFF. The DNA for the CDR3 is TGCGCCAGCAGCCGGAGGACAGGGACCAACAATGAGCAGTTCTTC.

This clonotype was detected ten times or more. This chain joins TRBV20-1 and TRBJ2-5; D gene uncertain. V was pared by 3 bases and J by 5 bases, with 7 bases between. CDR3 length equals 11 residues. Germline CDR1 reads DFQATT; CDR2 reads SNEGSKA (reference sequence). The CDR3 loop is CSASSRETQYF. The CDR3 DNA is TGCAGTGCTAGCTCCAGGGAGACCCAGTACTTC.

This chain connects TRBV29-1 to TRBJ1-4; tentative D call: TRBD1 (5 bases). In germline, CDR1 is SQVTM, CDR2 ANQGSEA. CDR3 length equals 16 residues. V gave up 0 bases and J gave up 2 bases, with 13 bases separating them. Written as DNA, the CDR3 is TGCAGCGTTGAAGAAAGGGCCAGACAGACTAATGAAAAACTGTTTTTT. Amino acid sequence: CSVEERARQTNEKLFF.

The V call is TRBV5-6, the J call TRBJ2-3; D call uncertain. This CDR3 spans 12 amino acids. CDR1 and CDR2 from the germline V gene are SGHDT and YYEEEE. The V end was cut by 3 bases, the J end by 6 bases, with 8 bases between. In DNA form, the CDR3 reads TGTGCCAGCAGCTATATGACGGATACGCAGTATTTT. This translates into CASSYMTDTQYF. Supplemented by reference TRBV5-6 and TRBJ2-3, the full variable domain reads DAGVTQSPTHLIKTRGQQVTLRCSPKSGHDTVSWYQQALGQGPQFIFQYYEEEERQRGNFPDRFSGHQFPNYSSELNVNALLLGDSALYLCASSYMTDTQYFGPGTRLTVL.

The chain combines TRBV29-1 with TRBJ2-7; unclear D gene. This CDR3 contains 12 residues. Per germline, CDR1 SQVTM and CDR2 ANQGSEA. Trimming took off 5 bases at V and 2 bases at J, with 10 bases between the two ends. Here the CDR3 reads CSVSEDTYEQYF. CDR3 DNA sequence: TGCAGCGTTTCTGAGGATACCTACGAGCAGTACTTC.

This clonotype came up a few times. The rearrangement links TRBV10-3 to TRBJ2-1; 8 positions match TRBD2. V gave up 3 bases and J gave up 7 bases; unmatched junction bases: 11. CDR3 length: 16 residues. CDR1 ENHRY and CDR2 SYGVKD come from the germline V gene. This CDR3 is CAISDPGRGLQNEQFF. As DNA, the CDR3 is TGTGCCATCAGTGATCCCGGGAGGGGACTCCAGAATGAGCAGTTCTTC.

The chain carries TRBV5-6 and TRBJ2-7, with D maybe TRBD1 (7 bases). V was trimmed by 4 bases and J by 3 bases, leaving 14 bases between them. The CDR3 length is 14 residues. Germline loops: CDR1 SGHDT, CDR2 YYEEEE. CDR3 sequence reads: CASSTRDSYYEQYF. DNA of the CDR3: TGTGCCAGCAGCACGCGGGACAGCTACTACGAGCAGTACTTC.

The rearrangement links TRBV2 to TRBJ2-7, with TRBD1 matching over 12 bases. The V gene's germline CDR1 is SNHLY and CDR2 FYNNEI. This CDR3 has 15 amino acids. Germline trimming cut 5 bases from V and 0 bases from J; bases unmatched to any gene: 2. CDR3 sequence: CASSRGQGASYEQYF. The DNA of the CDR3 is TGTGCCAGCAGTCGGGGACAGGGGGCCTCCTACGAGCAGTACTTC.

This clonotype was seen a few times. The rearrangement joins TRBV27 to TRBJ2-7, with a weak D call TRBD1 (6 bases). Germline V CDR1 and CDR2: MNHEY, SMNVEV (reference sequence). The CDR3 length is 14 residues. Trimming cost V 7 bases and J 2 bases, with 15 bases left between them. CDR3 protein: CASKNREHTYEQYF. DNA of the CDR3: TGTGCCAGCAAGAACAGGGAGCATACCTACGAGCAGTACTTC.

The chain recombines TRBV4-3 with TRBJ2-2; 9 bases are a match to TRBD2. This CDR3 is built from 18 residues. Germline V gene sequence: CDR1 LGHNA, CDR2 YSLEER. The V gene end was trimmed by 0 bases and the J gene end by 5 bases; junction bases not matched to a gene: 10. The CDR3 DNA is TGCGCCAGCAGCCAAGAAGGAGTAGCGGGGGTTCGTACCGGGGAGCTGTTTTTT. Translated, it gives CASSQEGVAGVRTGELFF.

This clonotype was observed once. The chain uses TRBV3-1 and TRBJ2-1; D unresolved. The CDR3 covers 16 residues. The germline CDR1 and CDR2 sequences are LGHDT and YNNKEL (reference sequence). V was pared by 1 base and J by 6 bases, with 16 bases between. Written as DNA, the CDR3 is TGTGCCAGCAGCCAAGCCGGGCAGCTTAGAGGCAATGAGCAGTTCTTC. As protein: CASSQAGQLRGNEQFF.